These T cell receptor beta chains were read from a single sample in a study of blood T cell repertoires in COVID-19. Clones were sequenced by immunoSEQ multiplex PCR, and TCRdb holds only the in-frame ones, with some missing. This table has about 330,000 clones, just over 85% appearing once. Specimen: PBMCs or T cells enriched from blood (not recorded which). The origin of the receptors is a woman aged 18-29 years who had recovered from COVID-19. Both conserved end residues are part of each CDR3. The order of the fields is clone size, D gene, V gene, J gene, CDR3 DNA, CDR3 protein. D genes are given only for firm matches. Clone size is stated in some rows and not others, as once, few, many or a class when expanded.

size: once; D: NA; V: TRBV14; J: TRBJ2-5; DNA: TGTGCCAGCAGCCAAAGTGCGGAGACCCAGTACTTC; CDR3: CASSQSAETQYF
size: NA; D: NA; V: TRBV3-1/TRBV3-2; J: TRBJ1-3; DNA: TGTGCCAGCAGCCAATATAGCGGAGCCCTCGGAAACACCATATATTTT; CDR3: CASSQYSGALGNTIYF
size: NA; D: TRBD1; V: TRBV10-3; J: TRBJ1-1; DNA: TGTGCCATCAGTGAGCCGGGACAGGGGGCGCGAGCTTTCTTT; CDR3: CAISEPGQGARAFF
size: NA; D: NA; V: TRBV10-2; J: TRBJ1-4; DNA: TGCGCCAGCAGTGATGGAGGGTGGAAACTGTTTTTT; CDR3: CASSDGGWKLFF
size: NA; D: TRBD2; V: TRBV13; J: TRBJ2-3; DNA: TGTGCCAGCAGCCTACGAGCTAGCGGGACAGATACGCAGTATTTT; CDR3: CASSLRASGTDTQYF
size: NA; D: NA; V: TRBV18; J: TRBJ2-6; DNA: TGTGCCAGCTCACCCGAGGCGCCTTACTCGACGGGGGCCAACGTCCTGACTTTC; CDR3: CASSPEAPYSTGANVLTF
size: NA; D: NA; V: TRBV10-3; J: TRBJ1-1; DNA: TGTGCCATCAGTGAGCCACCCTTTTCCGGGACAAAGAACACTGAAGCTTTCTTT; CDR3: CAISEPPFSGTKNTEAFF
size: NA; D: NA; V: TRBV6-5; J: TRBJ1-4; DNA: TGTGCCAGCAGCCAGGCAGGGTTTGAAAAACTGTTTTTT; CDR3: CASSQAGFEKLFF
size: NA; D: TRBD2; V: TRBV11-3; J: TRBJ2-3; DNA: TGTGCCAGCAGCTATAGCGGGGTAGATACGCAGTATTTT; CDR3: CASSYSGVDTQYF
size: NA; D: NA; V: TRBV7-2; J: TRBJ2-1; DNA: TGTGCCAGCAGCTTCCGGCGGGGAGCCTACAATGAGCAGTTCTTC; CDR3: CASSFRRGAYNEQFF
size: NA; D: NA; V: TRBV3-1/TRBV3-2; J: TRBJ2-7; DNA: TGTGCCAGCAGCCAAGTCGGTGTGGGGCATTACGAGCAGTACTTC; CDR3: CASSQVGVGHYEQYF
size: NA; D: NA; V: TRBV27; J: TRBJ2-7; DNA: TGTGCCAGCAGTTTATCTGTGGGGGGCGAGCAGTACTTC; CDR3: CASSLSVGGEQYF
size: NA; D: NA; V: TRBV6-4; J: TRBJ2-3; DNA: TGTGCCAGCAGTGAATGGGGAGCACTAGATACGCAGTATTTT; CDR3: CASSEWGALDTQYF
size: NA; D: TRBD1; V: TRBV4-2; J: TRBJ2-7; DNA: TGTGCCAGCAGCCAAGATTCCGGGACAGGCGGTTTCAATGTGCAGTACTTC; CDR3: CASSQDSGTGGFNVQYF
size: NA; D: NA; V: TRBV3-1/TRBV3-2; J: TRBJ1-6; DNA: TGTGCCAGCAGCCAAACAGCTAATTCACCCCTCCACTTT; CDR3: CASSQTANSPLHF
size: NA; D: TRBD1; V: TRBV5-1; J: TRBJ2-5; DNA: TGCGCCAGCAGCTTGGGCAGGGGGCTAGAGACCCAGTACTTC; CDR3: CASSLGRGLETQYF
size: NA; D: NA; V: TRBV2; J: TRBJ1-1; DNA: TGTGCCAGCAGCACAGTGAACACTGAAGCTTTCTTT; CDR3: CASSTVNTEAFF
size: NA; D: TRBD2; V: TRBV30; J: TRBJ2-7; DNA: TGTGCCTGGAGTGTACCGGCTAGCGGGTGGTTCTACGAGCAGTACTTC; CDR3: CAWSVPASGWFYEQYF
size: once; D: NA; V: TRBV7-3; J: TRBJ2-5; DNA: TGTGCCAGCAGCCCCGCTCGGTCCGAGACCCAGTACTTC; CDR3: CASSPARSETQYF
size: NA; D: NA; V: TRBV19; J: TRBJ2-2; DNA: TGTGCCAGTAGCCCCACTTGGGCAATCCCCGGGGAGCTGTTTTTT; CDR3: CASSPTWAIPGELFF
size: NA; D: NA; V: TRBV3-1/TRBV3-2; J: TRBJ2-6; DNA: TGTGCCAGCAGCCAAGTACAGGGAATTGGAGGGGCCAACGTCCTGACTTTC; CDR3: CASSQVQGIGGANVLTF
size: NA; D: NA; V: TRBV29-1; J: TRBJ2-6; DNA: TGCAGCGTGGTTGCCGCGTCTGGGGCCAACGTCCTGACTTTC; CDR3: CSVVAASGANVLTF
size: few; D: NA; V: TRBV6-5; J: TRBJ1-1; DNA: TGTGCCAGCAGTTACTCGTACAGGGTGGAGACTGAAGCTTTCTTT; CDR3: CASSYSYRVETEAFF
size: NA; D: NA; V: TRBV7-6; J: TRBJ2-2; DNA: TGTGCCAGCAGCTTAGTGGGGGGAGGCGGCACCGGGGAGCTGTTTTTT; CDR3: CASSLVGGGGTGELFF
size: NA; D: TRBD1; V: TRBV19; J: TRBJ1-5; DNA: TGTGCCAGTAGAGGAGGGACAGACAAGGATCAGCCCCAGCATTTT; CDR3: CASRGGTDKDQPQHF
size: NA; D: TRBD1; V: TRBV25-1; J: TRBJ2-7; DNA: TGTGCCAGCAGTGATTCGGGACAGGATCGGGTCGAGCAGTACTTC; CDR3: CASSDSGQDRVEQYF
size: NA; D: TRBD2; V: TRBV5-1; J: TRBJ2-5; DNA: TGCGCCAGCAGCGTCTCCGGGACTAGCGGGAGGCACCAAGAGACCCAGTACTTC; CDR3: CASSVSGTSGRHQETQYF
size: NA; D: NA; V: TRBV5-6; J: TRBJ2-7; DNA: TGTGCCAGCAGCATCGGGACATTCGAGCAGTACTTC; CDR3: CASSIGTFEQYF
size: NA; D: NA; V: TRBV5-1; J: TRBJ2-1; DNA: TGCGCCAGCAGCCTGAGGGTGAACAATGAGCAGTTCTTC; CDR3: CASSLRVNNEQFF